Presented here are 3 T cell receptor beta chains from one specimen sequenced in a study of shared clonotypes between healthy human individuals. Sequenced by immunoSEQ multiplex PCR; TCRdb stores in-frame clones only, minus some. The table has hundreds of thousands of clones, roughly three quarters seen once. The sample consisted of PBMCs. The receptors derive from a woman aged 35 to 49 in good health. Some clones in this sample may be carry-over from other donors' samples.

Comments on this clone: The junction differs from germline at one of its ends, possibly a read error. The chain couples TRBV18 to TRBJ2-1, with D unresolved. The CDR3 has 13 amino acids. The germline V gene has CDR1 KGHSH and CDR2 LQKENI. The CDR3 loop is CAGSRGEQEVQFF. CDR3 bases: TGTGCCGGCTCTAGAGGAGAGCAAGAAGTGCAGTTCTTC.

The rearrangement joins TRBV5-1 to TRBJ2-5; TRBD2 matches 11 bases. The DNA matches TRBJ2-7 better at its end, which makes the J call doubtful. Per the germline V gene, CDR1 is SGHRS and CDR2 is YFSETQ. The CDR3 spans 15 residues. The CDR3: CASSLGLAGPYEQYF. The CDR3 DNA reads as TGCGCCAGCAGCTTGGGACTAGCGGGGCCGTACGAGCAGTACTTC.

The J gene is TRBJ2-7, the V gene TRBV7-6; D possibly corresponds to TRBD1 (6 bases). V was cut by 1 base and J by 4 bases, with 8 bases left in between. CDR1 and CDR2 (germline): SGHVS, FNYEAQ. This CDR3 region has 13 residues. CDR3 DNA: TGTGCCAGCAGCTTAGGCAGGGGTTACGAGCAGTACTTC. Translating gives CASSLGRGYEQYF.